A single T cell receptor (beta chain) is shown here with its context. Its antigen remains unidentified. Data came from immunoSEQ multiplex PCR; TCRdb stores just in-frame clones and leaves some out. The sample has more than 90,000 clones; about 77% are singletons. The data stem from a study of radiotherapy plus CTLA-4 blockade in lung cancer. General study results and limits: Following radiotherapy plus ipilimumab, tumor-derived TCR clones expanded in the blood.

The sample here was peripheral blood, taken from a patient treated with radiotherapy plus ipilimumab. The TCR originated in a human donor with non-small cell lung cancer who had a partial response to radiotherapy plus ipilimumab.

The CDR3 nucleotides read TGTGCCAGCAGCCAAATGGCGGGAGGGAACAATGAGCAGTTCTTC. Its protein is CASSQMAGGNNEQFF. The V gene is TRBV4-2, the J gene TRBJ2-1; 9 bases are a match to TRBD2. The trim removed 2 bases at V and 5 bases at J, leaving 4 bases unmatched. CDR1 LGHNA and CDR2 YNFKEQ come from the germline V gene. CDR3 length equals 15 residues.